A selection of T cell receptor beta chains follows, all from one sample in a study of cytomegalovirus exposure and HLA in healthy donors. Clones were read by immunoSEQ multiplex PCR, and TCRdb kept only the in-frame ones, dropping some. The sample yields under 200,000 clones, 75% to 85% seen once. Source material: PBMCs. Source of these receptors: a woman aged 50 to 60 in good health and CMV-seronegative. Both conserved end residues are part of each CDR3. The D gene is left open where the match is weak. Clone size is stated in some rows and not others, as once, few, many or a class when expanded.

.	.	TRBV14	TRBJ1-1	TGTGCCAGCAGCCAAGTAAGGGGCATGTTAACTGAAGCTTTCTTT	CASSQVRGMLTEAFF
.	.	TRBV30	TRBJ1-5	TGTGCCTGGAGTACCTTTAAGGGTCAGGGTCGGGAGCCCCAGCATTTT	CAWSTFKGQGREPQHF
.	TRBD1	TRBV2	TRBJ1-1	TGTGCCAGCCATAGACAGGGGGCTTTGGGGAACACTGAAGCTTTCTTT	CASHRQGALGNTEAFF
many	TRBD1	TRBV28	TRBJ1-2	TGTGCCAGCAGTTCCTACCGGGACAGGGGACGCTATGGCTACACCTTC	CASSSYRDRGRYGYTF
.	TRBD2	TRBV5-6	TRBJ2-1	TGTGCCAGCAGTTATTCAACACTAGCGGGAGGGCCTAATGAGCAGTTCTTC	CASSYSTLAGGPNEQFF
.	.	TRBV7-9	TRBJ2-3	TGTGCCAGCAGCTTGTCCCTCCGGGTTGCAGATACGCAGTATTTT	CASSLSLRVADTQYF
.	.	TRBV18	TRBJ2-7	TGTGCCAGCTCACCCCTGGACAGACCGAACGGATTTGAGTACTTC	CASSPLDRPNGFEYF
.	.	TRBV7-9	TRBJ1-5	TGTGCCAGCAGCTTAGCGCACTATAGCAATCAGCCCCAGCATTTT	CASSLAHYSNQPQHF
.	.	TRBV5-4	TRBJ1-1	TGTGCCAGCAGCCCCCGCCTGGACAGTCGGAACACTGAAGCTTTCTTT	CASSPRLDSRNTEAFF
.	.	TRBV30	TRBJ2-4	TGTGCCTGTTCTGGGGCATTTAAAAACATTCAGTACTTC	CACSGAFKNIQYF
.	.	TRBV2	TRBJ1-2	TGTGCCAGCCAACAGGGCAACCTATATGGCTACACCTTC	CASQQGNLYGYTF
.	TRBD2	TRBV19	TRBJ2-3	TGTGCCAGTAGGCCAACACTAGCGGGAGAGGCAGATACGCAGTATTTT	CASRPTLAGEADTQYF
few	TRBD1	TRBV30	TRBJ1-1	TGTGCCTGGACCGGGGACAGGGTGGGAACCACTGAAGCTTTCTTT	CAWTGDRVGTTEAFF
.	.	TRBV5-4	TRBJ2-3	TGTGCCAGCAGCTTAGGTGGGGGGTACACAGATACGCAGTATTTT	CASSLGGGYTDTQYF
.	TRBD2	TRBV4-2	TRBJ2-2	TGTGCCAGCAGCCAACAGGGACTAGCGGGAGGTCCCGGGGAGCTGTTTTTT	CASSQQGLAGGPGELFF
.	.	TRBV21-1	TRBJ2-1	TGTGCCAGCAGCGTTTGCGGGAGCGCCTACAATGAGCAGTTCTTC	CASSVCGSAYNEQFF
.	.	TRBV19	TRBJ2-7	TGTGCCAGTAGTAGCGGCCTTAACGAGCAGTACTTC	CASSSGLNEQYF
.	TRBD1	TRBV29-1	TRBJ1-3	TGCAGCGTTGATACAGGGGGCTCTGGAAACACCATATATTTT	CSVDTGGSGNTIYF
.	.	TRBV4-2	TRBJ1-5	TGTGCCAGCAGCCAATCTGAGGGTAGCAATCAGCCCCAGCATTTT	CASSQSEGSNQPQHF
few	TRBD2	TRBV7-6	TRBJ2-1	TGTGCCAGCAGCTTCACTAGCGGGACCCATGAGCAGTTCTTC	CASSFTSGTHEQFF
once	.	TRBV4-3	TRBJ2-7	TGCGCCAGCAGCCAAGTCTGGGGAGGTGCCTACGAGCAGTACTTC	CASSQVWGGAYEQYF
few	TRBD1	TRBV9	TRBJ2-7	TGTGCCAGCAGCGTAACTACCGGGACAGGACCCTACGAGCAGTACTTC	CASSVTTGTGPYEQYF
.	TRBD2	TRBV4-1	TRBJ2-1	TGCGCCAGCAGCCCAAGCACAGGTCTAGCGGGCTACAATGAGCAGTTCTTC	CASSPSTGLAGYNEQFF
few	TRBD2	TRBV28	TRBJ2-1	TGTGCCAGCAGTTTACTAGCGGGAGGGTCCTACAATGAGCAGTTCTTC	CASSLLAGGSYNEQFF
.	.	TRBV6-6	TRBJ2-3	TGTGCCAGCAGAACAGTGGATACGCAGTATTTT	CASRTVDTQYF
once	TRBD2	TRBV5-1	TRBJ2-2	TGCGCCAGCAGTTCCCTAGCGGACCTCACTGGGGAGCTGTTTTTT	CASSSLADLTGELFF
.	.	TRBV7-2	TRBJ2-7	TGTGCCAGCAGCCCATTGGGGACAAGCGGCCACGAGCAGTACTTC	CASSPLGTSGHEQYF
.	.	TRBV5-6	TRBJ2-1	TGTGCCAGCAGCTACGGGACTCCGCTGTCCTACAATGAGCAGTTCTTC	CASSYGTPLSYNEQFF
.	TRBD2	TRBV9	TRBJ2-7	TGTGCCAGCAGCGCCGGGACTAGCGGGAGTGAAGAGCAGTACTTC	CASSAGTSGSEEQYF
few	TRBD1	TRBV7-9	TRBJ2-2	TGTGCCAGCTTCTTAAGAGGGGGCAGCACCGGGGAGCTGTTTTTT	CASFLRGGSTGELFF
few	TRBD1	TRBV28	TRBJ1-5	TGTGCCAGCAGTTCCCCTCGCACAGGGGGCCAATTCTTAAGGAGCAATCAGCCCCAGCATTTT	CASSSPRTGGQFLRSNQPQHF
.	TRBD1	TRBV11-2	TRBJ2-7	TGTGCCAGCAGCTCCGGGACAGGGCCTTACTACGAGCAGTACTTC	CASSSGTGPYYEQYF
once	TRBD1	TRBV10-3	TRBJ1-2	TGTGCCATCAGTGACCCAAGAACAGGGGGCTATGGCTACACCTTC	CAISDPRTGGYGYTF
few	TRBD1	TRBV6-6	TRBJ1-4	TGTGCCAGCAGCCCAGGGGGGTATAATGAAAAACTGTTTTTT	CASSPGGYNEKLFF
.	TRBD1	TRBV15	TRBJ1-5	TGTGCCACCAGCAGAGTCGGACAGGTCGGTCAGCCCCAGCATTTT	CATSRVGQVGQPQHF
.	.	TRBV27	TRBJ2-1	TGTGCCAGCAGTTTAAGTCGTGTTCAGAATGAGCAGTTCTTC	CASSLSRVQNEQFF
.	.	TRBV6-5	TRBJ1-5	TGTGCCAGCAGTCGGGCGGGGGCGAAACAGCCCCAGCATTTT	CASSRAGAKQPQHF
.	.	TRBV7-9	TRBJ1-1	TGTGCCAGCAGCCTACCTGGGAGGGGGACGAACACTGAAGCTTTCTTT	CASSLPGRGTNTEAFF
.	TRBD2	TRBV11-2	TRBJ2-3	TGTGCCAGCAGCTTAAGGGGAGGACTAGCGGGAGATACGCAGTATTTT	CASSLRGGLAGDTQYF
.	TRBD1	TRBV6-1	TRBJ1-4	TGTGCCAGCAGTAGACAGGGGGCCAAAGAAAAACTGTTTTTT	CASSRQGAKEKLFF
.	.	TRBV28	TRBJ2-3	TGTGCCAGCAGTCCCCTCGGGAATACGCAGTATTTT	CASSPLGNTQYF
.	.	TRBV5-1	TRBJ1-1	TGCGCCAGCAGTCGGGGGGGACCGAGCACTGAAGCTTTCTTT	CASSRGGPSTEAFF
.	.	TRBV2	TRBJ1-1	TGTGCCAGCAGTGTGACAGATACCCTGAACACTGAAGCTTTCTTT	CASSVTDTLNTEAFF
.	.	TRBV5-1	TRBJ2-7	TGCGCCAGCAGCTTGGGGGCAGGGAACTACGAGCAGTACTTC	CASSLGAGNYEQYF